This T cell receptor beta chain originates from a study of CD8+CD57+ T cells in acquired aplastic anemia. Overall study context: The DNA of sorted CD4+ and CD8+ cells averaged approximately 3.3 ug. CD4+ reads averaged around 10 million in healthy donors. Findings and caveats of the study: For CD8+ Simpson's diversity, patients and controls showed no significant difference.

This clonotype was counted many times. Its antigen remains unidentified. The V and J ends lost 3 bases and 5 bases, in that order; junction bases with no gene match: 4. This CDR3 has 15 amino acids. Germline assignment: CDR1 LGHNA and CDR2 YSLEER. Using genomic DNA as the template, TCR beta VDJ and CDR3 profiling was carried out. MiXCR, applied by TCRdb to the reads, yields one record per CDR3 protein. The sample consists of some 210,000 distinct CDR3 sequences, 61% of them appearing once. The chain links TRBV4-3 to TRBJ2-2; 9 bases line up with TRBD1. The sample consisted of sorted CD4+, CD8+, or CD8+CD57+ T cells (not recorded which) from PBMCs. This TCR derives from a human donor in good health. CDR3 nucleotides: TGCGCCAGCAGCCAGGGGACAGGGAATACCGGGGAGCTGTTTTTT. Amino acids: CASSQGTGNTGELFF.